The 21 T cell receptor beta chains given below trace back to one sample, sequenced in a study of blood T cell repertoires in COVID-19. TCRdb keeps only in-frame clones here, not all; method: immunoSEQ multiplex PCR. Found here are under 250,000 clones, 82% of them singletons; the top ten hold approximately 4.5%. The sample was peripheral blood. The receptors originated from a woman aged 65 to 85 with acute or convalescent COVID-19.

The chain recombines TRBV9 with TRBJ2-2, with TRBD2 identical over 7 bases. This CDR3 region has 15 residues. Trimming removed 1 base from V and 1 base from J; junction bases left unmatched: 1. CDR1 and CDR2 (germline): SGDLS, YYNGEE. The CDR3 region is CASSVSGGNTGELFF. In DNA, the CDR3 is TGTGCCAGCAGCGTATCGGGGGGGAACACCGGGGAGCTGTTTTTT.

The sample holds a few counts of this clone. This sequence joins TRBV27 and TRBJ1-5; weak D call: TRBD1 (5 bases). Germline CDR1 MNHEY, CDR2 SMNVEV (reference sequence). The CDR3 totals 14 residues. V was shortened by 4 bases and J by 3 bases, with 10 bases between the two germline ends. The CDR3 region has the DNA TGTGCCAGCAGTTCCCCAGGGTCCAATCAGCCCCAGCATTTT. Its translation: CASSSPGSNQPQHF.

The chain couples TRBV5-4 to TRBJ1-3, with 7 bases fitting TRBD1. The CDR3 extends over 15 amino acids. Germline V gene sequence: CDR1 SGHNT, CDR2 YYREEE (reference sequence). Losses at the gene ends were 5 bases for V and 2 bases for J; bases not matched to a gene: 7. In nucleotides, the CDR3 is TGTGCCAGCAGTTTTGCGACAGGGACTGGAAACACCATATATTTT. Translation: CASSFATGTGNTIYF.

The chain has TRBV7-6 and TRBJ2-7, with D tentatively TRBD2 (5 bases). Looked up from germline, CDR1 is SGHVS and CDR2 is FNYEAQ. The V end lost 4 bases, the J end lost 3 bases, and 25 bases lay between the germline ends. The CDR3 loop spans 18 amino acids. CDR3 protein: CASSSPQHGGGSRYEQYF. Here the CDR3 DNA reads TGTGCCAGCAGCTCGCCCCAGCACGGAGGTGGGTCCCGCTACGAGCAGTACTTC.

The V and J genes are TRBV18 and TRBJ1-1; 10 nucleotides align to TRBD1. After removal of 3 bases from V and 2 bases from J, the junction contained 9 bases not matched to a gene. This CDR3 is 17 amino acids long. Germline CDR1 is KGHSH and CDR2 is LQKENI. CDR3 loop: CASSPSRDRGPNTEAFF. The CDR3 DNA reads TGTGCCAGCTCACCTTCCCGGGACAGGGGACCTAACACTGAAGCTTTCTTT.

This rearrangement joins TRBV6-2 or TRBV6-3 to TRBJ1-5, with D possibly TRBD1 on 6 matching bases. The CDR3 extends over 15 amino acids. V was trimmed by 2 bases and J by 3 bases, leaving 11 bases between them. CDR1 MNHEY and CDR2 SVGEGT come from the germline V gene. The CDR3 coding sequence is TGTGCCAGCAGTTACCTACAGGGTCCCAATCAGCCCCAGCATTTT. Translation gives CASSYLQGPNQPQHF.

The rearrangement links TRBV18 to TRBJ1-1; D is uncertain. Trimming removed 0 bases at V and 5 bases at J, with 7 bases between. The germline V gene has CDR1 KGHSH and CDR2 LQKENI. CDR3 length equals 13 residues. Here the CDR3 reads CASSPPGRTEAFF. CDR3 coding DNA: TGTGCCAGCTCACCACCCGGGAGGACTGAAGCTTTCTTT.

The chain recombines TRBV19 with TRBJ1-1; 8 bases align to TRBD1. Germline values: CDR1 LNHDA, CDR2 SQIVND (reference sequence). V shed 6 bases and J 3 bases; nucleotides not matched to a gene: 6. The CDR3 contains 14 residues. Here the CDR3 reads CASSPGGAYTEAFF. The CDR3 nucleotides read TGTGCCAGTAGCCCAGGGGGCGCGTACACTGAAGCTTTCTTT.

The chain uses TRBV18 and TRBJ2-3; D perhaps matches TRBD2 (5 bases). Germline CDR1 and CDR2: KGHSH and LQKENI. CDR3 size: 17 residues. V was shortened by 3 bases and J by 5 bases, with 21 bases between the two germline ends. The CDR3 spells CASSPSYRPGRGDTQYF. The CDR3 DNA sequence: TGTGCCAGCTCACCCAGTTACAGACCCGGACGGGGAGATACGCAGTATTTT.

J is TRBJ1-3 and V is TRBV7-2, with a weak D call TRBD1 (6 bases). The CDR3 consists of 13 residues. CDR1 is SGHTA and CDR2 is FQGNSA in the germline V gene. V was shortened by 8 bases and J by 4 bases, with 12 bases between the two germline ends. The CDR3 DNA follows: TGTGCCAGCTCCCAGGGGCAAGGAAACACCATATATTTT. Translating it yields CASSQGQGNTIYF.

The chain recombines TRBV3-1 (or the pseudogene TRBV3-2) with TRBJ1-2; no definite D call. Germline loops: CDR1 LGHDT, CDR2 YNNKEL (reference sequence). There are 15 residues in the CDR3. V lost 1 base and J 4 bases, leaving 13 bases between the germline ends. The CDR3: CASSQVSAGSYGYTF. The CDR3 coding sequence is TGTGCCAGCAGCCAAGTTAGTGCGGGGAGCTATGGCTACACCTTC.

This clone was detected once. The chain combines TRBV19 with TRBJ1-2, with D possibly TRBD1 on 5 matching bases. The germline gives CDR1 LNHDA, CDR2 SQIVND (reference sequence). There are 14 residues in the CDR3. The V end was cut by 2 bases, the J end by 4 bases, with 11 bases between. CDR3 nucleotide sequence: TGTGCCAGTAGTATACACGGACAAAGCTATGGCTACACCTTC. Translating it yields CASSIHGQSYGYTF.

The rearrangement links TRBV11-1 to TRBJ2-7; no reliable D call. The CDR3 consists of 13 residues. Looked up from germline, CDR1 is SGHAT and CDR2 is FQDESV (reference sequence). Trimming took 2 bases from V and 6 from J, leaving 11 bases between them. The CDR3 region is CASSLSITREQYF. As DNA, the CDR3 is TGTGCCAGCAGCTTATCCATAACGCGCGAGCAGTACTTC.

The chain is built from TRBV6-4 and TRBJ1-2, with no clear D. Trimming cost V 5 bases and J 2 bases, with 12 bases left between them. Germline V lookup: CDR1 MRHNA, CDR2 SNTAGT. CDR3 length equals 14 residues. The CDR3 DNA is TGTGCCAGCAGTAGTTCGGGATCAAACTATGGCTACACCTTC. Translating it yields CASSSSGSNYGYTF.

This clone occurred once. The chain links TRBV19 to TRBJ1-5; 8 bases are shared with TRBD1. Germline CDR1 LNHDA, CDR2 SQIVND (reference sequence). The V segment lost 5 bases and the J segment 7 bases; nucleotides outside the gene matches: 10. The CDR3 totals 15 residues. The chain's CDR3 is CASSPGQGGRQPQHF. CDR3 DNA sequence: TGTGCCAGTAGTCCCGGACAGGGAGGACGACAGCCCCAGCATTTT.

This chain connects TRBV7-2 to TRBJ1-2; TRBD1 aligns across 7 bases. Germline CDR1 and CDR2: SGHTA and FQGNSA. This CDR3 is 15 amino acids long. Trimming took 6 bases from V and 7 from J; bases not matched to a gene: 14. CDR3 region: CASRPVTGSMSGYTF. Written as DNA, the CDR3 is TGTGCCAGCAGACCCGTGACAGGGAGTATGTCTGGCTACACCTTC. Using reference TRBV7-2 and TRBJ1-2 for the parts outside the CDR3, the full variable domain is GAGVSQSPSNKVTEKGKDVELRCDPISGHTALYWYRQSLGQGLEFLIYFQGNSAPDKSGLPSDRFSAERTGGSVSTLTIQRTQQEDSAVYLCASRPVTGSMSGYTFGSGTRLTVV.

The J gene is TRBJ1-5, the V gene TRBV4-3, with 7 positions matching TRBD1. Losses at the gene ends were 1 base for V and 4 bases for J; bases not matched to a gene: 4. The CDR3 runs 15 residues. Germline V CDR1 and CDR2: LGHNA, YSLEER. CDR3 nucleotides: TGCGCCAGCAGCCAAGGGGTACAGGGGAATCAGCCCCAGCATTTT. Encoded protein: CASSQGVQGNQPQHF.

The rearrangement joins TRBV6-2 or TRBV6-3 to TRBJ1-2; 7 positions agree with TRBD1. V was pared by 5 bases and J by 7 bases, with 7 bases of the junction left unmatched. Looked up from germline, CDR1 is MNHEY and CDR2 is SVGEGT. This CDR3 has 13 residues. As DNA, the CDR3 is TGTGCCAGCAGTCGAACAGGGGTTCGTGGCTACACCTTC. It encodes CASSRTGVRGYTF.

The chain employs TRBV4-3 and TRBJ1-1; D possibly corresponds to TRBD1 (6 bases). V shed 2 bases and J shed 3 bases, with 10 bases lying between them. CDR1 and CDR2 (germline): LGHNA, YSLEER. The CDR3 spans 14 residues. In DNA form, the CDR3 reads TGCGCCAGCAGCCAACCAGACAGGCACACTGAAGCTTTCTTT. This translates into CASSQPDRHTEAFF.

The chain combines TRBV20-1 with TRBJ1-5, with 7 bases fitting TRBD1. The CDR3 consists of 15 residues. CDR1 is DFQATT and CDR2 is SNEGSKA in the germline V gene (reference sequence). Trimming removed 3 bases from V and 2 bases from J; junction bases left unmatched: 7. The CDR3 sequence: CSASTTGAGNQPQHF. The CDR3 nucleotides read TGCAGTGCTAGTACAACAGGGGCCGGCAATCAGCCCCAGCATTTT.

The chain uses TRBV12-3 or TRBV12-4 and TRBJ1-1, with D uncertain. The CDR3 has 13 residues. Trimming removed 2 bases at V and 1 base at J, with 5 bases between. The CDR3 DNA follows: TGTGCCAGCAGTTTACAGCGGAACACTGAAGCTTTCTTT. This sequence encodes CASSLQRNTEAFF.